This T cell receptor beta chain was sequenced during a study of T cell responses to AZD1222 COVID-19 vaccine. About the research overall: Pooled in the analysis were second doses at about 4 or about 12 weeks. Broader study findings: Possibly, clonal diversity was underestimated; donors were largely white British and included more females. Researchers took repertoire samples only after the peak T cell response had come. Only a handful of AZD1222 recipients, roughly 6 in all, had baseline seropositivity.

Concerning this clone: Its antigen is still unknown.

Germline V gene lookup returns CDR1 SGHDT and CDR2 YYEEEE. Trimming at V came to 2 bases and at J to 2 bases, leaving 7 bases not matched to a gene. The CDR3 covers 16 residues. Using immunoSEQ multiplex PCR, the repertoire was profiled, and TCRdb retains in-frame clones only, with some absent. The table lists 95,000 to 120,000 clones, roughly 84% of them singletons. This receptor was taken from an adult in good health. The genes are TRBV5-6 and TRBJ2-3, with 8 bases that match TRBD2. This specimen was peripheral blood, taken on day 0 of AZD1222 vaccination. CDR3 region: CASSFYPGGSTDTQYF. The CDR3 DNA reads as TGTGCCAGCAGCTTCTACCCGGGGGGGTCCACAGATACGCAGTATTTT.